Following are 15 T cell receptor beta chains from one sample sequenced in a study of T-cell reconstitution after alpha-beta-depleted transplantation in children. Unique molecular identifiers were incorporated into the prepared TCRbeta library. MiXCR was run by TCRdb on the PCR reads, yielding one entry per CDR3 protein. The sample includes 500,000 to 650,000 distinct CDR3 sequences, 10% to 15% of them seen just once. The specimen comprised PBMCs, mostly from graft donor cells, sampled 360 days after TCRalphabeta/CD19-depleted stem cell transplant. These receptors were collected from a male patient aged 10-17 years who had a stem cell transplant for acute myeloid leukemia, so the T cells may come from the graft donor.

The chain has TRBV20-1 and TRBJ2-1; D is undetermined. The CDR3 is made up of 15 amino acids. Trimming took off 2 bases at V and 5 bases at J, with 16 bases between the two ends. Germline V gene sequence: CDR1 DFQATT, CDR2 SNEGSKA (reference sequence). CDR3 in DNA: TGCAGTGCTAGAATAGGTGCCAGCCAAAACAATGAGCAGTTCTTC. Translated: CSARIGASQNNEQFF.

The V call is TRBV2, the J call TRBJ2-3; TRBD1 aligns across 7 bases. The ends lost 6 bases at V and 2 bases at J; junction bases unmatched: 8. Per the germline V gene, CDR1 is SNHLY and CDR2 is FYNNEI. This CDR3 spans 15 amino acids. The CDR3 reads CASRVTGEITDTQYF. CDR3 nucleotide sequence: TGTGCCAGCAGGGTCACAGGGGAGATCACAGATACGCAGTATTTT.

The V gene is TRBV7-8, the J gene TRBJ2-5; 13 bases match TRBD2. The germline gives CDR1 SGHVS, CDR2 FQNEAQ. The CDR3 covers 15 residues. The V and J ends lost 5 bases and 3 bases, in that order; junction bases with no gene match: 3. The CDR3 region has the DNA TGTGCCAGCAGCCGGGGGACTAGCGGGGAAGAGACCCAGTACTTC. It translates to CASSRGTSGEETQYF.

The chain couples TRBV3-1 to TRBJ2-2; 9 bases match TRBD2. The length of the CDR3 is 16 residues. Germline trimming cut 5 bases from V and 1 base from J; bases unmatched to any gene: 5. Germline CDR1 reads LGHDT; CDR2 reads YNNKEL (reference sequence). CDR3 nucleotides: TGTGCCAGCAGCTCTCGGACTAGCGAGAACACCGGGGAGCTGTTTTTT. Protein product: CASSSRTSENTGELFF.

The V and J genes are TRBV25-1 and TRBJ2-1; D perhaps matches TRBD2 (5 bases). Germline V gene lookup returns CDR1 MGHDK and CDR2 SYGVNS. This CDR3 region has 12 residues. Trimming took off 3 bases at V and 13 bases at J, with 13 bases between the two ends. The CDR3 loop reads CASSEKRLEQFF. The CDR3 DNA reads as TGTGCCAGCAGTGAGAAGCGGCTAGAACAGTTCTTC. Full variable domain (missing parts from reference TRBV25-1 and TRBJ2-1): EADIYQTPRYLVIGTGKKITLECSQTMGHDKMYWYQQDPGMELHLIHYSYGVNSTEKGDLSSESTVSRIRTEHFPLTLESARPSHTSQYLCASSEKRLEQFFGPGTRLTVL.

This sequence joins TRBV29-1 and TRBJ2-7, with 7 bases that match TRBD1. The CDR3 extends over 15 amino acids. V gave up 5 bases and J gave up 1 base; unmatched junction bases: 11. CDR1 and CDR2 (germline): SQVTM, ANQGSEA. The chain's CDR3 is CSVRGSTGSSYEQYF. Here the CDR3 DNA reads TGCAGCGTTAGGGGATCGACAGGGTCGTCCTACGAGCAGTACTTC.

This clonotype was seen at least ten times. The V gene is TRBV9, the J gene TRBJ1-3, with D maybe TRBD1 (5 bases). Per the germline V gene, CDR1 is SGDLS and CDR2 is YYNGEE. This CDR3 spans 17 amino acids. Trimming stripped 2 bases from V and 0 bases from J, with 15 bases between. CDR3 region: CASSVSSTVNSGNTIYF. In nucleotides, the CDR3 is TGTGCCAGCAGCGTTAGCTCGACAGTTAACTCTGGAAACACCATATATTTT.

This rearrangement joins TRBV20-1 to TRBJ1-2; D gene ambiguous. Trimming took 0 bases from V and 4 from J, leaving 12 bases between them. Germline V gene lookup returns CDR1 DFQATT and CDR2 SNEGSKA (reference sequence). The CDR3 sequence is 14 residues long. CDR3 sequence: CSARDPRVGYGYTF. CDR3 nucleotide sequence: TGCAGTGCTAGAGATCCCCGGGTCGGCTATGGCTACACCTTC.

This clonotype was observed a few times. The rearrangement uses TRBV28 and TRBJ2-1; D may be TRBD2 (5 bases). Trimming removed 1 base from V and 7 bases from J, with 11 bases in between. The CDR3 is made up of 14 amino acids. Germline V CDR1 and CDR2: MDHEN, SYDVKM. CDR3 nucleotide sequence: TGTGCCAGCAGTTTATTTTCTAGCAGGAATGAGCAGTTCTTC. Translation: CASSLFSSRNEQFF.

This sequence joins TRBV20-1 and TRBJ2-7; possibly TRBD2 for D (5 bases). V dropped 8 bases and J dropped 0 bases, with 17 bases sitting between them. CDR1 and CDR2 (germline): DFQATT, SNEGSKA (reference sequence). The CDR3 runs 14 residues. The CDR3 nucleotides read TGCAGTCTTCCCCCGAGCGGAGCCTCCTACGAGCAGTACTTC. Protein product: CSLPPSGASYEQYF.

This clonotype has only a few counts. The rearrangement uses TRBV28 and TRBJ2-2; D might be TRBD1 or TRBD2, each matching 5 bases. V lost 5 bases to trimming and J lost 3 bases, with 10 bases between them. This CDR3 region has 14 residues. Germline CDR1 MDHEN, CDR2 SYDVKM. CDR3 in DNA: TGTGCCAGCAGTGGGGACCACCACACCGGGGAGCTGTTTTTT. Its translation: CASSGDHHTGELFF.

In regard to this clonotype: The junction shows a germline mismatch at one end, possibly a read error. CDR3 in amino acids: CASSPMRQALWTF. In DNA form, the CDR3 reads TGTGCCAGCTCACCTATGAGACAGGCGCTTTGGACCTTT. The rearrangement links TRBV18 to TRBJ1-5; a weak D match, TRBD1 (6 bases). Looked up from germline, CDR1 is KGHSH and CDR2 is LQKENI. The CDR3 sequence is 13 residues long.

DNA for the CDR3: TGCAGCGTGGGTCGGGAGACCCAGTACTTC. Its translation is CSVGRETQYF. The chain uses TRBV29-1 and TRBJ2-5; D ambiguous. Germline CDR1 and CDR2: SQVTM and ANQGSEA. Trimming stripped 6 bases from V and 5 bases from J, with 7 bases between. The CDR3 has 10 residues. The whole variable domain, remainder taken from reference TRBV29-1 and TRBJ2-5, is SAVISQKPSRDICQRGTSLTIQCQVDSQVTMMFWYRQQPGQSLTLIATANQGSEATYESGFVIDKFPISRPNLTFSTLTVSNMSPEDSSIYLCSVGRETQYFGPGTRLLVL.

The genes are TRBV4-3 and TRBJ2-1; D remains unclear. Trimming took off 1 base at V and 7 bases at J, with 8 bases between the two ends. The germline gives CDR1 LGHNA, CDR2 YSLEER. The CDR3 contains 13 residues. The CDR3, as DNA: TGCGCCAGCAGCCAAGTATTGGCTAATGAGCAGTTCTTC. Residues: CASSQVLANEQFF.

In nucleotides, the CDR3 is TGTGCCAGCAGTTTCGTCTCGGGACTAGCCACCTCCTACAATGAGCAGTTCTTC. It translates to CASSFVSGLATSYNEQFF. The V and J genes are TRBV28 and TRBJ2-1, with 9 bases that match TRBD2. The CDR3 totals 18 residues. Per germline, CDR1 MDHEN and CDR2 SYDVKM. The junction had 9 bases not matched to a gene; V was cut back by 3 bases and J by 0 bases.